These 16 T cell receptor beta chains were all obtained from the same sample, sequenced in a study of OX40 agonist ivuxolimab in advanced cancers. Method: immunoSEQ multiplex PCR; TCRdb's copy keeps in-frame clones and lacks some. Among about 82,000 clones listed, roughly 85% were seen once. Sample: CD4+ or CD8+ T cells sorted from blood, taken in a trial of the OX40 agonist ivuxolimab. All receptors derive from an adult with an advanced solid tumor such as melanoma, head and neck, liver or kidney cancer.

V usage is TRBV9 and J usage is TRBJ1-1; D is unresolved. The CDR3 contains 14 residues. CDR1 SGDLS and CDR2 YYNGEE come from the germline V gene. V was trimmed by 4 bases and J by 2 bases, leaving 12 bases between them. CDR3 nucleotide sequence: TGTGCCAGCAGCCCCTCCGGGAGAAACACTGAAGCTTTCTTT. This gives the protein CASSPSGRNTEAFF.

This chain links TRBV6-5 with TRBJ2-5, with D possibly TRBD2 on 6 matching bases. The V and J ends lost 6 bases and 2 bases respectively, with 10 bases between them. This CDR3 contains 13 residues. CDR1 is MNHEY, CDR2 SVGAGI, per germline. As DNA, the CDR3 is TGTGCCAGCAGGGTCGCGGGGCAAGAGACCCAGTACTTC. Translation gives CASRVAGQETQYF.

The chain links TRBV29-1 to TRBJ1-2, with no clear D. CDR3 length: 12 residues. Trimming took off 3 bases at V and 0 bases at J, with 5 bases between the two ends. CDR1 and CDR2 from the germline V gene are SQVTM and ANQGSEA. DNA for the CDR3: TGCAGCGTTGATTCGGCTAACTATGGCTACACCTTC. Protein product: CSVDSANYGYTF.

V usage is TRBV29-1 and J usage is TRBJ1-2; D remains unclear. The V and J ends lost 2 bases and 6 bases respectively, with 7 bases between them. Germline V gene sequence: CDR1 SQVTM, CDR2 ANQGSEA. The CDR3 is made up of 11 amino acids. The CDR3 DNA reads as TGCAGCGTTGAACAGTCCCATGGCTACACCTTC. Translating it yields CSVEQSHGYTF.

The CDR3 spells CASSTGTDLGRQYF. The CDR3 DNA reads as TGTGCCAGTAGTACGGGCACCGACCTTGGAAGGCAGTACTTC. The chain is built from TRBV19 and TRBJ2-7; D is ambiguous. V was pared by 4 bases and J by 9 bases, with 19 bases between. The CDR3 length is 14 residues. Germline assignment: CDR1 LNHDA and CDR2 SQIVND (reference sequence).

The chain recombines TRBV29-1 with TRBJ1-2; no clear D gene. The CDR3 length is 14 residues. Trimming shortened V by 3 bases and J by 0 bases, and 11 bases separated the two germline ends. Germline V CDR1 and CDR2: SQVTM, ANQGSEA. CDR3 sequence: CSVEGGAANYGYTF. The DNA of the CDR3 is TGCAGCGTTGAGGGCGGCGCTGCTAACTATGGCTACACCTTC.

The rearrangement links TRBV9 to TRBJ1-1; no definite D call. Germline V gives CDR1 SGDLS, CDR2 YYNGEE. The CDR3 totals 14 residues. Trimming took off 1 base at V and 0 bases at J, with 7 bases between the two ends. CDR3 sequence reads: CASSVSPMNTEAFF. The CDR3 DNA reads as TGTGCCAGCAGCGTATCGCCCATGAACACTGAAGCTTTCTTT.

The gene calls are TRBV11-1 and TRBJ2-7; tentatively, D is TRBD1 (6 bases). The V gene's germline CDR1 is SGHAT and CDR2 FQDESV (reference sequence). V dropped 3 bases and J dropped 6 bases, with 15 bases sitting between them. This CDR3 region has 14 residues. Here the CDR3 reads CASSLTGRGGEQYF. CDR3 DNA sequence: TGTGCCAGCAGCTTGACTGGCAGGGGCGGCGAGCAGTACTTC. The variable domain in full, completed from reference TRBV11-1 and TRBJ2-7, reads EAEVAQSPRYKITEKSQAVAFWCDPISGHATLYWYRQILGQGPELLVQFQDESVVDDSQLPKDRFSAERLKGVDSTLKIQPAELGDSAMYLCASSLTGRGGEQYFGPGTRLTVT.

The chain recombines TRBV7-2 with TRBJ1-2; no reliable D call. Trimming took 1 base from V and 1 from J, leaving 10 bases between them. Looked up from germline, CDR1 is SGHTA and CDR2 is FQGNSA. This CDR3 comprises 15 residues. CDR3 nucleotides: TGTGCCAGCAGCTTAGGTCACAGCTATAACTATGGCTACACCTTC. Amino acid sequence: CASSLGHSYNYGYTF.

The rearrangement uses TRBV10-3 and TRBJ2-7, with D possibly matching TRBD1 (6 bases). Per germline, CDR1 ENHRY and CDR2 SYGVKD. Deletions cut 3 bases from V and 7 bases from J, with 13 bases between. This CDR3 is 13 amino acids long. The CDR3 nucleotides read TGTGCCATCAGTGACGGCCCAGGGGATGAGCAGTACTTC. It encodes CAISDGPGDEQYF.

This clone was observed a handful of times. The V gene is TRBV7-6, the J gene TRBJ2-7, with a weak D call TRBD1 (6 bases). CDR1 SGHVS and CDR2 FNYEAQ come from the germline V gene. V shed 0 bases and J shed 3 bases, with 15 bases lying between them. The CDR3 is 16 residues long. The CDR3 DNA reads TGTGCCAGCAGCTTAGCGTATCGTGGCAGGGGCTACGAGCAGTACTTC. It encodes CASSLAYRGRGYEQYF.

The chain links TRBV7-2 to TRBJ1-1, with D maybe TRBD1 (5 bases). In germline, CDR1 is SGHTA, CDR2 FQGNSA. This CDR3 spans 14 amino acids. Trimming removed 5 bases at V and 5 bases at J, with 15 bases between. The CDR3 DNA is TGTGCCAGCAGCACCAATGGGGCGTGGACTGAAGCTTTCTTT. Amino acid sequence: CASSTNGAWTEAFF.

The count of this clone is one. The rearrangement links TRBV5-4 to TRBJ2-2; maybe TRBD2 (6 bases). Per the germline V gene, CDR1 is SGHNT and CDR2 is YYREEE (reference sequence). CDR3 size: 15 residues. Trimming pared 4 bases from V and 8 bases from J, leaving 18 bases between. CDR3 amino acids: CASSPSRAGRGELFF. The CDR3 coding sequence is TGTGCCAGCAGCCCTTCCCGGGCGGGGCGAGGGGAGCTGTTTTTT.

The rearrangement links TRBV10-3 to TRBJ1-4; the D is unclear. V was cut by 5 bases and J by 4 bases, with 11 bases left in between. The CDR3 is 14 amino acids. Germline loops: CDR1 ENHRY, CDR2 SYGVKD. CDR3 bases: TGTGCCATCAGTTCCGGAGGTGGTAATGAAAAACTGTTTTTT. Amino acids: CAISSGGGNEKLFF.

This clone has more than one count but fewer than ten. The CDR3 bases are TGTGCCAGCAGCACAGGGGGCAGGAATGAAAAACTGTTTTTT. Encoded protein: CASSTGGRNEKLFF. This chain links TRBV28 with TRBJ1-4, with 9 nucleotides matching TRBD1. The CDR3 spans 14 residues. Per germline, CDR1 MDHEN and CDR2 SYDVKM. The V gene end was trimmed by 6 bases and the J gene end by 5 bases; junction bases not matched to a gene: 4.

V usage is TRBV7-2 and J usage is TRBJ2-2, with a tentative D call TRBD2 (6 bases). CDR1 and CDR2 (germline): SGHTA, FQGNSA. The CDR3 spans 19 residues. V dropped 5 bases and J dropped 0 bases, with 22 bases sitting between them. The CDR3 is CASSRKGWAGSANTGELFF. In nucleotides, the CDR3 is TGTGCCAGCAGCCGAAAAGGGTGGGCGGGGTCGGCGAACACCGGGGAGCTGTTTTTT.